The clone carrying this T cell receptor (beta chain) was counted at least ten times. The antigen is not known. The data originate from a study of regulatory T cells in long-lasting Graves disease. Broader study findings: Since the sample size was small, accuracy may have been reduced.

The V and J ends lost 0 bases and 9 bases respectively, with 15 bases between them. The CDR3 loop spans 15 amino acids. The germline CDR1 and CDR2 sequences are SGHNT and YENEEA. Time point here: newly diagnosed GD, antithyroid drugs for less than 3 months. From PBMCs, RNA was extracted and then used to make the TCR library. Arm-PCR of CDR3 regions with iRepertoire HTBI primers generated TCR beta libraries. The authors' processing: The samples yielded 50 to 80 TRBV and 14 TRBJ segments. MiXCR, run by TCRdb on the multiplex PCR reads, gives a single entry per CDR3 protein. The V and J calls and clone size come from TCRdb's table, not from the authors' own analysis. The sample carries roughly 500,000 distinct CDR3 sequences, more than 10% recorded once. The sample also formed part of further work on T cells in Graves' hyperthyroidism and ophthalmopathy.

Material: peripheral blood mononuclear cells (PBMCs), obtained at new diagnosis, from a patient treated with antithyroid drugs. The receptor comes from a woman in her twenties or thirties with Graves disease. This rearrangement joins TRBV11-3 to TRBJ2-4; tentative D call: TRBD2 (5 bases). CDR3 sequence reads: CASSLDPGKGSIQYF. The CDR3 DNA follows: TGTGCCAGCAGCTTAGATCCAGGCAAAGGGAGCATTCAGTACTTC.